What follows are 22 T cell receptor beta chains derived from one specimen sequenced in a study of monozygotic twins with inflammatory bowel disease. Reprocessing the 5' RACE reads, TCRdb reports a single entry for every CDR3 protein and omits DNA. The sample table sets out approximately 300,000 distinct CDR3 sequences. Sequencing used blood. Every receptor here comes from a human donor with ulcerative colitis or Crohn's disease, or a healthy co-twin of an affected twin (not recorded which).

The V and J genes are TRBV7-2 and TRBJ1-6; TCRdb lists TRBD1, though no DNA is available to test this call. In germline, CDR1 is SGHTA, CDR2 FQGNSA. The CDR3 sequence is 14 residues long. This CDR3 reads CASSLDRGHSPLHF.

The CDR3 here is CASSQERGIRTDTQYF. The gene calls are TRBV14 and TRBJ2-3; TCRdb selects TRBD1, and the lack of DNA leaves this call unchecked. This CDR3 comprises 16 residues. Looked up from germline, CDR1 is SGHDN and CDR2 is FVKESK.

The CDR3 loop is CASSVAASGTYEQYF. V usage is TRBV9 and J usage is TRBJ2-7; TCRdb gives TRBD2 as the D gene, but with no DNA this cannot be confirmed. The CDR3 loop spans 15 amino acids. Germline V lookup: CDR1 SGDLS, CDR2 YYNGEE.

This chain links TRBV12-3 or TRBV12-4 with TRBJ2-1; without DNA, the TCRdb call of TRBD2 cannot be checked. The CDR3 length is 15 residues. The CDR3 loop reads CASSLSGGRFNEQFF.

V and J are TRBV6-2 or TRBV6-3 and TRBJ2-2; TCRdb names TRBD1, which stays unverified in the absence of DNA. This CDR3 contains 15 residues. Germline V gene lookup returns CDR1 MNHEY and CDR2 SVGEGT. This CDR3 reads CASRRGGGGTGELFF.

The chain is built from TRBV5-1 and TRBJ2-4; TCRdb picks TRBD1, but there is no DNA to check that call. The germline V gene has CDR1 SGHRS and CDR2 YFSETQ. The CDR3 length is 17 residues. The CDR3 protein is CASRRGQGETGGNIQYF.

CDR3 in amino acids: CASRPGTGFGANVLTF. The V and J genes are TRBV6-1 and TRBJ2-6; lacking DNA, the TRBD1 call made by TCRdb goes unchecked. CDR1 is MNHNS, CDR2 SASEGT, per germline. The CDR3 has 16 amino acids.

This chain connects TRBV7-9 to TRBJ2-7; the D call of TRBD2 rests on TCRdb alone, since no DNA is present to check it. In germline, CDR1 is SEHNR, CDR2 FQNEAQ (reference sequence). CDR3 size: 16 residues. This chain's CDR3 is CASSRTGLAPSYEQYF. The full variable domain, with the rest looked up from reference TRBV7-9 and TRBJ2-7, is DTGVSQNPRHKITKRGQNVTFRCDPISEHNRLYWYRQTLGQGPEFLTYFQNEAQLEKSRLLSDRFSAERPKGSFSTLEIQRTEQGDSAMYLCASSRTGLAPSYEQYFGPGTRLTVT.

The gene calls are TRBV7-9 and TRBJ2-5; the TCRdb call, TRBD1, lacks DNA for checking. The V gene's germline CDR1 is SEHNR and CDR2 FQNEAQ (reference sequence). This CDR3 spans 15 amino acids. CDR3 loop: CASSLVSGGQETQYF.

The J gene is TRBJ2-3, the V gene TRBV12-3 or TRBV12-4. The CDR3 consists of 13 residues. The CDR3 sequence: CASWGTSTDTQYF.

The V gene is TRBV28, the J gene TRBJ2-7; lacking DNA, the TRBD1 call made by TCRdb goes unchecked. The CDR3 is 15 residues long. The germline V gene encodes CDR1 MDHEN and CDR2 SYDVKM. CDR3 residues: CASSLLSTGINEQYF.

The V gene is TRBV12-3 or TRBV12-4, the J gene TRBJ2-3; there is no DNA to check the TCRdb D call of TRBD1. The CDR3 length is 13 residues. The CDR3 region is CATPWRVTDTQYF.

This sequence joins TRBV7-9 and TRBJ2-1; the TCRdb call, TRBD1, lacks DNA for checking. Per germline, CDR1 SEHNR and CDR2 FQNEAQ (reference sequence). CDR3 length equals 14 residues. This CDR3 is CASSSQGLNDEQFF.

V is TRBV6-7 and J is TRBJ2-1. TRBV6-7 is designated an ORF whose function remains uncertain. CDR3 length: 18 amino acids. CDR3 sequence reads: CASSYSMSVRSSYNEQFF.

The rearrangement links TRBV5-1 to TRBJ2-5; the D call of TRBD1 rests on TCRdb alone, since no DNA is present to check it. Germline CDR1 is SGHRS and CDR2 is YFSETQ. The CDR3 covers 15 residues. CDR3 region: CASSSPTQGTETQYF.

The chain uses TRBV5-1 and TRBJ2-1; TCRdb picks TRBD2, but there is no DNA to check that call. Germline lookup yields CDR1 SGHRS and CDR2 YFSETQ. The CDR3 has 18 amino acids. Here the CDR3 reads CASSLADRGGGQSQLGSF.

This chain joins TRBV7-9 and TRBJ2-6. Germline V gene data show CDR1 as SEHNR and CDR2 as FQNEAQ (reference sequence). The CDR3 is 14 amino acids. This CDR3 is CASSVFSGANVLTF. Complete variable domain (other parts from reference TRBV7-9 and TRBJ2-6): DTGVSQNPRHKITKRGQNVTFRCDPISEHNRLYWYRQTLGQGPEFLTYFQNEAQLEKSRLLSDRFSAERPKGSFSTLEIQRTEQGDSAMYLCASSVFSGANVLTFGAGSRLTVL.

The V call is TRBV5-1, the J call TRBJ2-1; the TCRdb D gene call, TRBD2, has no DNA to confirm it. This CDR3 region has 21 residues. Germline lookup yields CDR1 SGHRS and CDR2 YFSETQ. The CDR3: CASSRPPSGSFLWSSYNEQFF.

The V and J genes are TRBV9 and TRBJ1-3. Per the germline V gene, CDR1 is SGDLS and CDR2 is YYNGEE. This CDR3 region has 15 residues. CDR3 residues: CASSASTATGNTIYF.

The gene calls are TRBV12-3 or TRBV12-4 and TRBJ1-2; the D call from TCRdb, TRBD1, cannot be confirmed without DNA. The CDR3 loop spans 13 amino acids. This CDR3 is CASSRRGNYGYTF.

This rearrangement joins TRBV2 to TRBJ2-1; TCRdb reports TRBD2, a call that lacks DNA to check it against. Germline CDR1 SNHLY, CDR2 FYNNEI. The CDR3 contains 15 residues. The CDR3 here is CASSEVSGSYNEQFF.

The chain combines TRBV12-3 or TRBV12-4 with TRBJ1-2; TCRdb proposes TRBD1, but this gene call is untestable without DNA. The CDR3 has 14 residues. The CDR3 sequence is CASSFSGTRYGYTF.